This T cell receptor beta chain comes out of a study of human T cells and chemical hapten exposure. Background on the study: DPC at 0.01% went onto the upper back in patch tests, read at 6 days. Predominantly women, the patients had alopecia areata, totalis or universalis. Whole-study findings and limits: As the donors had alopecia, their immune response may differ from healthy people's.

Each cDNA molecule in the library carried unique molecular identifiers. TCRdb called the RACE reads again in MiXCR, with one record for every CDR3 protein. The sample has tens of thousands of distinct CDR3 sequences, 25% to 40% seen once. As for time point: patch test 1, 2 weeks after DPC sensitization. Specified treatment: therapeutic diphenylcyclopropenone sensitization with weekly scalp DPC. To note about this clonotype: The antigen remains unidentified.

CDR3 length: 17 residues. V was cut by 6 bases and J by 8 bases, with 25 bases left in between. Sequencing was performed on whole blood, taken in connection with sensitization to the hapten diphenylcyclopropenone (DPC). V is TRBV12-3 or TRBV12-4 and J is TRBJ1-4, with D uncertain. The TCR sequence derives from a man aged 35-49 years with alopecia areata. Some clones in this sample may be carry-over from other donors' samples. CDR3 nucleotides: TGTGCCAGCAGCCGACCCCCAGGAGCCTTTCATGAAGAAAAACTGTTTTTT. Amino acid sequence: CASSRPPGAFHEEKLFF.